The next 8 T cell receptor beta chains were all read from a single sample in a study of human T cells and chemical hapten exposure. TCRdb reanalysed the RACE reads using MiXCR and keeps one entry per CDR3 protein. The sample includes around 52,000 distinct CDR3 sequences, 7% to 10% of them seen just once. Regarding time point: patch test 1, 2 weeks after DPC sensitization. The sample's treatment: therapeutic diphenylcyclopropenone sensitization with weekly scalp DPC. Sample: whole blood, taken in connection with sensitization to the hapten diphenylcyclopropenone (DPC). The source of these receptors is a woman aged 40 to 49 with alopecia areata. Some clones in this sample may be carry-over from other donors' samples.

This clonotype was detected a few times. The chain couples TRBV6-2 or TRBV6-3 to TRBJ2-6, with D hard to call. V lost 11 bases and J 1 base, leaving 15 bases between the germline ends. Looked up from germline, CDR1 is MNHEY and CDR2 is SVGEGT. CDR3 length: 15 residues. CDR3 amino acids: CAGSALRSGANVLTF. CDR3 sequence (DNA): TGTGCCGGTTCAGCTCTCAGGTCTGGGGCCAACGTCCTGACTTTC.

This clonotype was seen repeatedly, ten times or more. The chain is built from TRBV7-9 and TRBJ2-7; possible D gene TRBD1, 5 bases. Trimming stripped 7 bases from V and 3 bases from J, with 16 bases between. Looked up from germline, CDR1 is SEHNR and CDR2 is FQNEAQ (reference sequence). This CDR3 contains 14 residues. In nucleotides, the CDR3 is TGTGCCAGCACCCAACCTGGGGCTAGCTACGAGCAGTACTTC. It translates to CASTQPGASYEQYF.

The sample holds a few counts of this clonotype. This chain connects TRBV28 to TRBJ2-2, with D perhaps matching TRBD1 (7 bases). The V end lost 5 bases, the J end lost 1 base, and 14 bases lay between the germline ends. The CDR3 is 16 residues long. The germline V gene has CDR1 MDHEN and CDR2 SYDVKM. This CDR3 reads CASSARGVRNTGELFF. The DNA for the CDR3 is TGTGCCAGCAGTGCCAGGGGGGTTAGGAACACCGGGGAGCTGTTTTTT.

In its sample, this clonotype was seen many times. V usage is TRBV28 and J usage is TRBJ1-6; perhaps TRBD1 as D (6 bases). This CDR3 is 16 amino acids long. Germline CDR1 MDHEN, CDR2 SYDVKM. V was pared by 6 bases and J by 0 bases, with 12 bases between. CDR3 loop: CASRATGSSYNSPLHF. The CDR3 DNA reads as TGTGCCAGCAGAGCAACAGGGAGCTCCTATAATTCACCCCTCCACTTT.

Concerning this clonotype: Possible read error: a much larger clone is one base away. This chain joins TRBV4-1 and TRBJ1-2; D is unresolved. The CDR3 sequence is 14 residues long. Germline loops: CDR1 MGHRA, CDR2 YSYEKL. The V end lost 0 bases, the J end lost 3 bases, and 8 bases lay between the germline ends. This CDR3 is CASSQERVYYGYTF. DNA of the CDR3: TGCGCCAGCAGCCAAGAGAGGGTTTACTATGGCTACACCTTC.

This clonotype was recorded at least ten times. The V gene is TRBV19, the J gene TRBJ1-2; tentatively, D is TRBD1 (6 bases). The CDR3 runs 14 residues. V dropped 6 bases and J dropped 0 bases, with 11 bases sitting between them. Germline CDR1 is LNHDA and CDR2 is SQIVND (reference sequence). CDR3 loop: CASRSDRANYGYTF. The CDR3, as DNA: TGTGCCAGTAGATCGGACAGAGCTAACTATGGCTACACCTTC.

The genes are TRBV6-1 and TRBJ2-5; perhaps TRBD1 as D (5 bases). Germline lookup yields CDR1 MNHNS and CDR2 SASEGT. V lost 6 bases and J 4 bases, leaving 9 bases between the germline ends. The CDR3 is 12 amino acids. Here the CDR3 reads CASRGARETQYF. CDR3 DNA: TGTGCCAGCAGAGGGGCGAGAGAGACCCAGTACTTC.

The chain has TRBV18 and TRBJ2-3, with D tentatively TRBD2 (5 bases). The CDR3 loop spans 14 amino acids. The V end was cut by 1 base, the J end by 9 bases, with 14 bases between. Germline assignment: CDR1 KGHSH and CDR2 LQKENI. CDR3 in amino acids: CASSPLDSFGTQYF. CDR3 in DNA: TGTGCCAGCTCACCACTGGACTCTTTCGGAACGCAGTATTTT.